This record concerns one T cell receptor (beta chain) sequence. Its antigen remains unidentified. Donors included only healthy HIV-negative adults lacking recent acute infections or vaccinations. Assay execution proceeded at the deep level. Every subset's genomic DNA went evenly onto several immunoSEQ plates. Sequencing was performed with immunoSEQ multiplex PCR; in TCRdb, only in-frame clones are kept and a portion is missing. The table lists a few hundred thousand clones, approximately 97% of them singletons. The record originates from a study of shared clonotypes between healthy human individuals. Findings and limits, study-wide: With few donors, the genetic and exposure-history diversity represented was limited.

This CDR3 is 18 amino acids long. Germline assignment: CDR1 WSHSY and CDR2 SAAADI. Between the trimmed V and J ends, which lost 6 bases and 5 bases, there was a span of 27 bases. This TCR came from a man aged 25-45 years in good health. V and J are TRBV10-2 and TRBJ2-3, with a tentative D call TRBD2 (6 bases). Specimen: memory CD8+ T cells sorted from blood. As to subset: CD45RO+ cells pooled with CCR7-negative TemRA cells. The CDR3 DNA is TGCGCCAGCAGGACAGAGATCCTCCAGGGAGGCCCTGGAGATACGCAGTATTTT. This translates into CASRTEILQGGPGDTQYF.